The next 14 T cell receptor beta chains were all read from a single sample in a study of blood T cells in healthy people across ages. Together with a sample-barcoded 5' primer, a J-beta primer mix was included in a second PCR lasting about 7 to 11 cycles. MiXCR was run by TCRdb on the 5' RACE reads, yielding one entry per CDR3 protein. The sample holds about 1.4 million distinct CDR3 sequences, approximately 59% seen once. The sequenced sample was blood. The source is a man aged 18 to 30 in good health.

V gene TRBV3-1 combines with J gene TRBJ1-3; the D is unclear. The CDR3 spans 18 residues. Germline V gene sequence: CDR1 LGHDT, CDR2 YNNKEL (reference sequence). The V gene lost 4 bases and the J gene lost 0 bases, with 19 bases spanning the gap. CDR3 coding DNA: TGTGCCAGCAGCCTCGTCTTCTTCCCTTCGAGCTCTGGAAACACCATATATTTT. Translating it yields CASSLVFFPSSSGNTIYF.

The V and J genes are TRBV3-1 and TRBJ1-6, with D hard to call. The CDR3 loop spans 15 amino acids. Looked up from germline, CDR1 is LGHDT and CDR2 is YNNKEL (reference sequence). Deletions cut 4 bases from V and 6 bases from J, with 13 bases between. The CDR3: CASSRDYAGNSPLHF. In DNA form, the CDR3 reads TGTGCCAGCAGCCGTGATTATGCGGGTAATTCACCCCTCCACTTT.

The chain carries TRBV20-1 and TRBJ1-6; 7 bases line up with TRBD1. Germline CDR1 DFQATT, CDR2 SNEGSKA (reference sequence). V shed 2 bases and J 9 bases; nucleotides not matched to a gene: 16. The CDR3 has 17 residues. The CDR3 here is CSARQTGDGPHGSPLHF. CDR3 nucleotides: TGCAGTGCTAGACAAACAGGGGATGGGCCGCATGGTTCACCCCTCCACTTT.

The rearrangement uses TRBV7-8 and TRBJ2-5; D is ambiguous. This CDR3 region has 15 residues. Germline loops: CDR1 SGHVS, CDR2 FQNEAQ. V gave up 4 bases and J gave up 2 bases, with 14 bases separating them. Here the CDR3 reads CASSSAPTRQETQYF. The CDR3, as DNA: TGTGCCAGCAGCTCCGCCCCGACAAGGCAAGAGACCCAGTACTTC. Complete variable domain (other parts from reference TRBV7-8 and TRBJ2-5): GAGVSQSPRYKVAKRGQDVALRCDPISGHVSLFWYQQALGQGPEFLTYFQNEAQLDKSGLPSDRFFAERPEGSVSTLKIQRTQQEDSAVYLCASSSAPTRQETQYFGPGTRLLVL.

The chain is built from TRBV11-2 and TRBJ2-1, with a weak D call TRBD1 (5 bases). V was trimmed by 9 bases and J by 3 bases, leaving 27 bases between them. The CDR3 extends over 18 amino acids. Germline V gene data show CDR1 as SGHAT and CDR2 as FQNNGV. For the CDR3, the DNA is TGTGCCAGTTCTAAAAGGGGTCTGGTGGCTAGGCTCTACAATGAGCAGTTCTTC. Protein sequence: CASSKRGLVARLYNEQFF.

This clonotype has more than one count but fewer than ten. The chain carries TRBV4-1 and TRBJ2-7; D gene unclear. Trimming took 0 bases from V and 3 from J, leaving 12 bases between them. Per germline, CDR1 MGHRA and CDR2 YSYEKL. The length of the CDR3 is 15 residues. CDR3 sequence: CASSQDRQSVYEQYF. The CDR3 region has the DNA TGCGCCAGCAGCCAAGATAGGCAGAGCGTCTACGAGCAGTACTTC.

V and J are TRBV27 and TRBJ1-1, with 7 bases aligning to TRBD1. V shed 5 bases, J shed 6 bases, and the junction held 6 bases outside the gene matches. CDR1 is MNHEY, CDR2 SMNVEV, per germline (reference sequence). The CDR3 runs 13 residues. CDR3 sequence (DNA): TGTGCCAGCAGTATAAACAGGGGCGCTGAAGCTTTCTTT. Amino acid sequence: CASSINRGAEAFF.

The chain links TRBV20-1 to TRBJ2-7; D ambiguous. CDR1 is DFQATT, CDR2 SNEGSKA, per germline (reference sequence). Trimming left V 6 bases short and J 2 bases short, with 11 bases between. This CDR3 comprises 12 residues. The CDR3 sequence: CSAPGQAYEQYF. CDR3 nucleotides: TGCAGTGCCCCCGGGCAGGCCTACGAGCAGTACTTC.

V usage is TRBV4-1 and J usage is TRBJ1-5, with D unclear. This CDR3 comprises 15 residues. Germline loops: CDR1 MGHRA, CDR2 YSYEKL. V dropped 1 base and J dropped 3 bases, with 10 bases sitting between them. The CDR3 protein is CASSQGRVANQPQHF. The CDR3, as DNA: TGCGCCAGCAGCCAAGGGAGAGTGGCCAATCAGCCCCAGCATTTT.

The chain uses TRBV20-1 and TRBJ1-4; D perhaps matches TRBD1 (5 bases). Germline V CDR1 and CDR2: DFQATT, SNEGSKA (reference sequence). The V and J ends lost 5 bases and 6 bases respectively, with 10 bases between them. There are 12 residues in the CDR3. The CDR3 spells CSAERGDEKLFF. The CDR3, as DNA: TGCAGTGCTGAGCGAGGGGATGAAAAACTGTTTTTT.

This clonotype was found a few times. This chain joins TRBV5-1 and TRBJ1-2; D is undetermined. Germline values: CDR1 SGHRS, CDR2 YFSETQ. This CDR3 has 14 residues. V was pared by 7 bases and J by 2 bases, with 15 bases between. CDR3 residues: CASAFSDLNYGYTF. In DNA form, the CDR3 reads TGCGCCAGCGCCTTTTCGGACTTAAACTATGGCTACACCTTC.

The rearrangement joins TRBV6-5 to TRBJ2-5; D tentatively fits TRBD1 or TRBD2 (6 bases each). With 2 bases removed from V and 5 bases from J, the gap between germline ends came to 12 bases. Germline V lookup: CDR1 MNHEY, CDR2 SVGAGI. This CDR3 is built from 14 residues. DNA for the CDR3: TGTGCCAGCAGTTACGGGGGGCTCAGGGAGACCCAGTACTTC. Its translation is CASSYGGLRETQYF.

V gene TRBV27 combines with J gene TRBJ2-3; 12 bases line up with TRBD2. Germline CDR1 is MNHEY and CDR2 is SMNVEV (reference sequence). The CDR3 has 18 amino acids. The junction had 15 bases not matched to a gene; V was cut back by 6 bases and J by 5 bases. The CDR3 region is CASSRLAGDRGAGDTQYF. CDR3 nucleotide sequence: TGTGCCAGCAGCAGACTAGCGGGAGATAGGGGTGCAGGAGATACGCAGTATTTT.

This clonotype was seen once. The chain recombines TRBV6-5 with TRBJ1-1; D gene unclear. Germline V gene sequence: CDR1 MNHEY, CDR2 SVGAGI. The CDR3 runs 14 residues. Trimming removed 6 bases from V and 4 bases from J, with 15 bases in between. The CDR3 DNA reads TGTGCCAGCAGCCGTCAGGATGGTGGCACTGAAGCTTTCTTT. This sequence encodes CASSRQDGGTEAFF.